This entry lists 32 T cell receptor beta chains sequenced from one sample in a study of T cells in Graves' hyperthyroidism and ophthalmopathy. Amplification targeted TCR beta CDR3 regions from RNA transcripts. During a first-round RT-PCR of the TCR CDR3, the HTBI primer set was used. TCRdb redid the calling of the multiplex PCR reads with MiXCR, one entry per CDR3 protein. The profile covers roughly 500,000 distinct CDR3 sequences, with around 14% appearing a single time and roughly 6.2% taken by the ten largest. Sequencing input: blood. The receptors here all came from a woman aged 25 to 39 with Graves' hyperthyroidism that later progressed to Graves' ophthalmopathy.

V is TRBV19 and J is TRBJ2-1, with TRBD2 as a possible D gene (5 bases). The germline CDR1 and CDR2 sequences are LNHDA and SQIVND (reference sequence). This CDR3 has 13 residues. With 5 bases removed from V and 12 bases from J, the gap between germline ends came to 17 bases. CDR3 residues: CASSARSISGQFF. The CDR3 coding sequence is TGTGCCAGTAGTGCGCGATCCATAAGCGGGCAGTTCTTC.

Ten or more counts support this clonotype. V usage is TRBV7-8 and J usage is TRBJ1-1; the D gene is possibly TRBD1 (6 bases). The CDR3 covers 14 residues. The germline V gene encodes CDR1 SGHVS and CDR2 FQNEAQ. The ends were cut back, 5 bases at V and 1 base at J, with 11 bases in the middle. CDR3 nucleotides: TGTGCCAGCAGCGGGGACATGTGGAACACTGAAGCTTTCTTT. Translation gives CASSGDMWNTEAFF.

This clonotype was counted ten times or more. J is TRBJ2-3 and V is TRBV6-1; D is undetermined. The germline gives CDR1 MNHNS, CDR2 SASEGT. The CDR3 spans 17 residues. V gave up 2 bases and J gave up 2 bases, with 17 bases separating them. CDR3 DNA: TGTGCCAGCAGTGAATTAAAAGGGCGAGTCCTCACAGATACGCAGTATTTT. Amino acid sequence: CASSELKGRVLTDTQYF.

This clonotype has a handful of counts. This rearrangement joins TRBV10-3 to TRBJ1-2; 7 bases align to TRBD1. There are 16 residues in the CDR3. Germline CDR1 ENHRY, CDR2 SYGVKD. J lost 7 bases, V lost 2 bases, and 13 bases had no gene match. The DNA of the CDR3 is TGTGCCATCAGTGAGCTTTGGACAGGAGGTAGAGGTGGCTACACCTTC. Protein sequence: CAISELWTGGRGGYTF.

This clonotype was seen ten or more times. The genes are TRBV29-1 and TRBJ2-1; unclear D gene. V lost 3 bases, J lost 6 bases, and 9 bases lay in between. Germline V gene data show CDR1 as SQVTM and CDR2 as ANQGSEA. The CDR3 has 12 residues. The CDR3 nucleotides are TGCAGCGTTGAGAACAGTGCCAATGAGCAGTTCTTC. Translating it yields CSVENSANEQFF.

This clonotype was counted many times. V is TRBV19 and J is TRBJ1-2; D may be TRBD1 (5 bases). This CDR3 is 16 amino acids long. Germline CDR1 LNHDA, CDR2 SQIVND (reference sequence). V shed 9 bases and J shed 1 base, with 21 bases lying between them. The DNA for the CDR3 is TGTGCCAGCCAGTCCGAGGGGCAATTCCGTAACTATGGCTACACCTTC. It yields the protein CASQSEGQFRNYGYTF.

This clonotype was detected many times. This chain uses TRBV9 with TRBJ1-1; 9 positions agree with TRBD1. The CDR3 covers 17 residues. CDR1 SGDLS and CDR2 YYNGEE come from the germline V gene. After removal of 0 bases from V and 1 base from J, the junction contained 7 bases not matched to a gene. CDR3 loop: CASSVDDRGKSNTEAFF. CDR3 nucleotide sequence: TGTGCCAGCAGCGTAGATGACAGGGGGAAATCGAACACTGAAGCTTTCTTT. Together with reference TRBV9 and TRBJ1-1, the CDR3 gives the full variable domain: DSGVTQTPKHLITATGQRVTLRCSPRSGDLSVYWYQQSLDQGLQFLIQYYNGEERAKGNILERFSAQQFPDLHSELNLSSLELGDSALYFCASSVDDRGKSNTEAFFGQGTRLTVV.

The sample holds a few counts of this clonotype. The J gene is TRBJ2-5, the V gene TRBV4-1; D is undetermined. The CDR3 sequence is 15 residues long. The V end was cut by 1 base, the J end by 5 bases, with 14 bases between. Germline CDR1 MGHRA, CDR2 YSYEKL. The CDR3 sequence is CASSQGAVAGETQYF. CDR3 bases: TGCGCCAGCAGCCAAGGGGCCGTAGCTGGGGAGACCCAGTACTTC.

This clonotype has more than one count but fewer than ten. This chain links TRBV6-2 or TRBV6-3 with TRBJ2-1; D possibly corresponds to TRBD2 (6 bases). This CDR3 comprises 12 residues. V lost 6 bases, J lost 12 bases, and 15 bases lay in between. Germline CDR1 MNHEY, CDR2 SVGEGT. DNA of the CDR3: TGTGCCAGCAGCCTGGAGGGAGCGGGGCAGTTCTTC. Its protein product is CASSLEGAGQFF.

This clonotype was recorded at least ten times. CDR3: CASSYSGRYYEQYF. Written as DNA, the CDR3 is TGTGCCAGCAGTTACAGCGGGAGATACTACGAGCAGTACTTC. J is TRBJ2-7 and V is TRBV6-5; 8 nucleotides match TRBD2. V trimming: 2 bases; J trimming: 3 bases; junction bases outside the gene matches: 3. In germline, CDR1 is MNHEY, CDR2 SVGAGI. This CDR3 is 14 amino acids long.

This clonotype was picked up a small number of times. This chain connects TRBV10-3 to TRBJ2-3, with D possibly TRBD2 on 6 matching bases. Germline V CDR1 and CDR2: ENHRY, SYGVKD. The V gene lost 4 bases and the J gene lost 0 bases, with 8 bases spanning the gap. The CDR3 runs to 14 residues. The CDR3 is CAISVGGSTDTQYF. The CDR3 nucleotides read TGTGCCATCAGTGTTGGGGGGAGCACAGATACGCAGTATTTT.

This clonotype was counted ten times or more. The gene calls are TRBV20-1 and TRBJ2-7, with D possibly being TRBD1 (6 bases). The germline V and J ends were trimmed by 6 bases and 1 base, with 16 bases remaining between them. Germline V CDR1 and CDR2: DFQATT, SNEGSKA (reference sequence). The CDR3 contains 14 residues. This CDR3 is CSADLGGWSYEQYF. The CDR3 nucleotides are TGCAGTGCAGACCTAGGGGGTTGGTCCTACGAGCAGTACTTC.

Ten or more counts support this clonotype. The chain recombines TRBV28 with TRBJ1-6; perhaps TRBD1 as D (6 bases). The CDR3 length is 16 residues. The germline V gene encodes CDR1 MDHEN and CDR2 SYDVKM. V was trimmed by 2 bases and J by 6 bases, leaving 14 bases between them. As DNA, the CDR3 is TGTGCCAGCAGTTTACCCCAGGGGCGCAGTAATTCACCCCTCCACTTT. Its translation is CASSLPQGRSNSPLHF.

This clonotype has ten or more counts. The chain links TRBV19 to TRBJ2-7; 15 nucleotides match TRBD2. The CDR3 extends over 17 amino acids. V shed 6 bases, J shed 3 bases, and the junction held 9 bases outside the gene matches. CDR1 LNHDA and CDR2 SQIVND come from the germline V gene (reference sequence). In nucleotides, the CDR3 is TGTGCCAGTAGCGTGTCGGCGGGACTAGCGGGAGGCTACGAGCAGTACTTC. Translated, it gives CASSVSAGLAGGYEQYF.

The chain has TRBV9 and TRBJ2-2, with a possible D match to TRBD2 (7 bases). V was shortened by 0 bases and J by 1 base, with 16 bases between the two germline ends. The CDR3 is made up of 18 amino acids. Germline CDR1 SGDLS, CDR2 YYNGEE. The CDR3 DNA reads TGTGCCAGCAGCGTAGGATCGGGCGGGGGCGAGAACACCGGGGAGCTGTTTTTT. This encodes CASSVGSGGGENTGELFF.

This chain uses TRBV5-1 with TRBJ2-1, with 7 bases aligning to TRBD2. CDR3 length: 16 amino acids. CDR1 and CDR2 (germline): SGHRS, YFSETQ. V lost 3 bases to trimming and J lost 3 bases; unmatched junction nucleotides: 9. CDR3 loop: CASSSVGGSLYNEQFF. In nucleotides, the CDR3 is TGCGCCAGCAGCTCTGTGGGCGGGAGCCTCTACAATGAGCAGTTCTTC.

This clonotype was counted many times. The chain is built from TRBV12-3 or TRBV12-4 and TRBJ1-3; possible D gene TRBD1, 5 bases. CDR3 length: 16 amino acids. Trimming stripped 2 bases from V and 2 bases from J, with 13 bases between. DNA of the CDR3: TGTGCCAGCAGTTTATTTGGGGGAAGGGCTGGAAACACCATATATTTT. As protein: CASSLFGGRAGNTIYF.

In regard to this clonotype: Sequence at one end of the junction differs from germline and may be a read error. The rearrangement links TRBV27 to TRBJ1-4; no reliable D call. The CDR3 consists of 14 residues. The germline CDR1 and CDR2 sequences are MNHEY and SMNVEV (reference sequence). In nucleotides, the CDR3 is TGTGCCAGCAGTTCCGTAGTAACTAATGAAAAACTGCTTTTT. Its translation is CASSSVVTNEKLLF.

The CDR3 DNA is TGTGCCAGCAGTGAGACCGGGACAACAAACAATGAGCAGTTCTTC. Its translation is CASSETGTTNNEQFF. The genes are TRBV6-1 and TRBJ2-1; D may be TRBD1 (6 bases). Germline CDR1 and CDR2: MNHNS and SASEGT. This CDR3 is 15 amino acids long. Deletions cut 3 bases from V and 5 bases from J, with 14 bases between.

This clonotype was picked up a small number of times. This chain links TRBV14 with TRBJ2-1, with D perhaps given as TRBD1 or TRBD2 (6 bases each). V was shortened by 0 bases and J by 8 bases, with 11 bases between the two germline ends. CDR3 length: 14 amino acids. Germline V CDR1 and CDR2: SGHDN, FVKESK. In nucleotides, the CDR3 is TGTGCCAGCAGCCAAGAAGGAGGGGGAGATGAGCAGTTCTTC. As protein: CASSQEGGGDEQFF.

This clonotype was counted ten times or more. This chain connects TRBV20-1 to TRBJ2-5, with D perhaps TRBD2 (5 bases). Germline loops: CDR1 DFQATT, CDR2 SNEGSKA (reference sequence). This CDR3 is built from 14 residues. Trimming cost V 2 bases and J 5 bases, with 15 bases left between them. CDR3 loop: CSARLEDPRETQYF. In DNA form, the CDR3 reads TGCAGTGCTAGACTGGAGGACCCACGGGAGACCCAGTACTTC.

The chain couples TRBV10-3 to TRBJ1-5; 7 bases align to TRBD1. Germline V CDR1 and CDR2: ENHRY, SYGVKD. Trimming cost V 9 bases and J 2 bases; bases outside gene matches: 7. This CDR3 is 14 amino acids long. CDR3: CAIGRTGGNQPQHF. In DNA form, the CDR3 reads TGTGCCATTGGTCGGACAGGCGGCAATCAGCCCCAGCATTTT.

This clonotype was seen many times. This chain links TRBV28 with TRBJ1-5; D not certain. CDR3 length: 14 amino acids. Between the trimmed V and J ends, which lost 3 bases and 3 bases, there was a span of 9 bases. Looked up from germline, CDR1 is MDHEN and CDR2 is SYDVKM. CDR3 loop: CASSLDAVNQPQHF. The CDR3 coding sequence is TGTGCCAGCAGTTTGGATGCAGTCAATCAGCCCCAGCATTTT.

This clonotype is medium-sized (0.01 to 0.1%) by share. V usage is TRBV6-2 or TRBV6-3 and J usage is TRBJ1-1, with D possibly matching TRBD1 (5 bases). In germline, CDR1 is MNHEY, CDR2 SVGEGT. The CDR3 extends over 11 amino acids. V lost 10 bases, J lost 7 bases, and 13 bases lay in between. The CDR3 DNA follows: TGTGCCACCACATTGGGGGGTGAAGCTTTCTTT. Its protein is CATTLGGEAFF.

This clonotype appeared many times. This sequence joins TRBV12-3 or TRBV12-4 and TRBJ1-1; the match to TRBD1 covers 9 bases. The V and J ends lost 3 bases and 7 bases, in that order; junction bases with no gene match: 6. The CDR3 loop spans 14 amino acids. CDR3 DNA sequence: TGTGCCAGCAGTTTGATCGGACAGGGGATTGAAGCTTTCTTT. Translating it yields CASSLIGQGIEAFF.

This clonotype has ten or more counts. V gene TRBV24-1 combines with J gene TRBJ1-5; no definite D call. Trimming stripped 8 bases from V and 5 bases from J, with 9 bases between. Germline V gene lookup returns CDR1 KGHDR and CDR2 SFDVKD. CDR3 length equals 12 residues. The CDR3 sequence: CATTRKDQPQHF. Here the CDR3 DNA reads TGTGCCACCACTCGGAAGGATCAGCCCCAGCATTTT.

This clonotype appeared many times. The chain uses TRBV20-1 and TRBJ1-6, with a weak D call TRBD1 (6 bases). Looked up from germline, CDR1 is DFQATT and CDR2 is SNEGSKA (reference sequence). Deletions cut 3 bases from V and 8 bases from J, with 14 bases between. The CDR3 totals 14 residues. The CDR3, as DNA: TGCAGTGCTAGTCCCGGACAGAATTATTCACCCCTCCACTTT. Protein product: CSASPGQNYSPLHF.

This clonotype was observed at least ten times. This chain joins TRBV24-1 and TRBJ1-1; 11 positions match TRBD1. Per germline, CDR1 KGHDR and CDR2 SFDVKD. The CDR3 has 17 amino acids. Trimming took 5 bases from V and 2 from J; bases not matched to a gene: 9. The DNA for the CDR3 is TGTGCCACCAGTGCGTCACCCGGGACAGGGGGAAACACTGAAGCTTTCTTT. Encoded protein: CATSASPGTGGNTEAFF.

This clonotype has only a few counts. The genes are TRBV27 and TRBJ2-7; TRBD1 matches 7 bases. The CDR3 extends over 14 amino acids. The germline gives CDR1 MNHEY, CDR2 SMNVEV (reference sequence). The V segment lost 5 bases and the J segment 4 bases; nucleotides outside the gene matches: 8. The CDR3 DNA sequence: TGTGCCAGCAGTATGACAGGGAGTCGGTACGAGCAGTACTTC. This translates into CASSMTGSRYEQYF.

J is TRBJ2-2 and V is TRBV10-3; D is undetermined. V lost 3 bases and J 6 bases, leaving 2 bases between the germline ends. The V gene's germline CDR1 is ENHRY and CDR2 SYGVKD. CDR3 length: 11 amino acids. The CDR3 sequence is CAISDPGELFF. For the CDR3, the DNA is TGTGCCATCAGTGACCCCGGGGAGCTGTTTTTT.

There are a few counts of this clonotype. DNA of the CDR3: TGTGCCAGCAGCCAACCCACTGGTGTTGATCAGCCCCAGCATTTT. Translation gives CASSQPTGVDQPQHF. The rearrangement uses TRBV4-2 and TRBJ1-5; D gene uncertain. The CDR3 extends over 15 amino acids. The V gene's germline CDR1 is LGHNA and CDR2 YNFKEQ. The V gene lost 2 bases and the J gene lost 5 bases, with 13 bases spanning the gap.

The rearrangement joins TRBV24-1 to TRBJ2-1, with 8 bases matching TRBD1. Germline CDR1 KGHDR, CDR2 SFDVKD. V was clipped by 4 bases and J by 4 bases; unmatched bases: 5. The CDR3 is 15 residues long. The DNA of the CDR3 is TGTGCCACCAGTGACAGAGGGACAGGATACAATGAGCAGTTCTTC. It translates to CATSDRGTGYNEQFF.